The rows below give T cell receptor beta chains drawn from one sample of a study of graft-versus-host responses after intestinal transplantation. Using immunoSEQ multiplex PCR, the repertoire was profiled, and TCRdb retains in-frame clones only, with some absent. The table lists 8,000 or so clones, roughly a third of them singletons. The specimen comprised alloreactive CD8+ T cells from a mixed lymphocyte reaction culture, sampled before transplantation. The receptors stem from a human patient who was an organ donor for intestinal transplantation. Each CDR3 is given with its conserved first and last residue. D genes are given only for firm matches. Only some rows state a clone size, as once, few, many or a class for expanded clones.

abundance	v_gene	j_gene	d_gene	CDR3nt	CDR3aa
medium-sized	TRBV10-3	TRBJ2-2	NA	TGTGCCATCAGTGTTCAGGTGGGGGAGCTGTTTTTT	CAISVQVGELFF
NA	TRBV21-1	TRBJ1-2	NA	TGTGCCAGCAGCAAATTGGATGGACAGGGGGCGGTTGATGGCTACACCTTC	CASSKLDGQGAVDGYTF
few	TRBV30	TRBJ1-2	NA	TGTGCCTGGACTAACGGGTATGGCTACACCTTC	CAWTNGYGYTF
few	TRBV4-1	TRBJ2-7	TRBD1	TGCGCCAGCAGCACGCGGACAGGTCCCTACGAGCAGTACTTC	CASSTRTGPYEQYF
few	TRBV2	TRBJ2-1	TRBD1	TGTGCCAGCAGTGAAGCCAGGGGGATTCAATACAATGAGCAGTTCTTC	CASSEARGIQYNEQFF
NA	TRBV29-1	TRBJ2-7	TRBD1	TGCAGCGTTGAAGTGAGGGGGCAATACGAGCAGTACTTC	CSVEVRGQYEQYF
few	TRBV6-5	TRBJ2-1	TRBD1	TGTGCCAGCACAGGGACAGGGGGTTCCAATGAGCAGTTCTTC	CASTGTGGSNEQFF
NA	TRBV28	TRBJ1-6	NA	TGTGCCAGCAGCCCAGGACAGAAATATAATTCACCCCTCCACTTT	CASSPGQKYNSPLHF
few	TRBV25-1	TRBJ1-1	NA	TGTGGGAGGCAACGGACTGAAGCTTTCTTT	CGRQRTEAFF
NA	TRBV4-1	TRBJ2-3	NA	TGCGCCAGCTTGAGGAGGTGCACAGATACGCAGTATTTT	CASLRRCTDTQYF
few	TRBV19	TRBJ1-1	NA	TGTGCCAGTAGTATTGGGGCGGAACGGACTGAAGCTTTCTTT	CASSIGAERTEAFF
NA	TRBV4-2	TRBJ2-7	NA	TGTGCCAGCAGCTTGGTAGGGCAGGGCTCCTACGAGCAGTACTTC	CASSLVGQGSYEQYF
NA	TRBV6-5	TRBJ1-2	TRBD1	TGTGCCAGCAGCCCAACAGGGGCTAACTATGGCTACACCTTC	CASSPTGANYGYTF
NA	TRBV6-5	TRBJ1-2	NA	TGTGCCAGCAGTCTCACTACACAGGGCCTCTATGGCTACACCTTC	CASSLTTQGLYGYTF
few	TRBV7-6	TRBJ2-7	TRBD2	TGTGCCAGCAGCTTAGCGATTAGCGGGAGTTTCCCCTACGAGCAGTACTTC	CASSLAISGSFPYEQYF
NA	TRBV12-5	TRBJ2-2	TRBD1	TGTGCTAGTGCCTTAGGACAGGGCGCCACCGGGGAGCTGTTTTTT	CASALGQGATGELFF
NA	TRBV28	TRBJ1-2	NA	TGTGCCAGCAGTATGACGGAGTTTGGCTACACCTTC	CASSMTEFGYTF
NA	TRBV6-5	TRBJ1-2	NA	TGTGCCAGCAGTTACTCCTCACAGCCTTCCCTTCATGGCTACACCTTC	CASSYSSQPSLHGYTF
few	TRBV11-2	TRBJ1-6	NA	TGTGCCAGCAGCTTATTTCAGGGCCATTCACCCCTCCACTTT	CASSLFQGHSPLHF
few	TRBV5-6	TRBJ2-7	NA	TGTGCCAGCAGCTTGGCTGATGGAGGTTCAGGCTACGAGCAGTACTTC	CASSLADGGSGYEQYF
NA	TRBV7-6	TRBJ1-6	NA	TGTGCCAGCAGCTTAGCCGGTAGGAGTAATTCACCCCTCCACTTT	CASSLAGRSNSPLHF
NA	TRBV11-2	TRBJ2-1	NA	TGTGCCAGCAGCTTAGCGGAGGGAAAGTTCTTC	CASSLAEGKFF
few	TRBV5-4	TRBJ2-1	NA	TGTGCCAGCAGCTTGGTTGCGGGAGAGCAGTTCTTC	CASSLVAGEQFF
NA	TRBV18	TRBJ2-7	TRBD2	TGTGCCAGCTCACCACCGGAGGGAGGGAGCTCCTACGAGCAGTACTTC	CASSPPEGGSSYEQYF
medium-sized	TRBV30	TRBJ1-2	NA	TGTGCCTGGATACTACAGGGTAACTATGGCTACACCTTC	CAWILQGNYGYTF
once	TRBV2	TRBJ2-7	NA	TGTGCCAGCAGTGAACGTATCGGGAGACAGATTAACTACGAGCAGTACTTC	CASSERIGRQINYEQYF
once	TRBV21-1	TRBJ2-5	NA	TGTGCCAGCAGCCCTCGGACATACCACCTTCAAGAGACCCAGTACTTC	CASSPRTYHLQETQYF
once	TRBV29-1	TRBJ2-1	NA	TGCAGCGTTGAAGGGTCCCTCGGGGGTCCCAGGTACAATGAGCAGTTCTTC	CSVEGSLGGPRYNEQFF
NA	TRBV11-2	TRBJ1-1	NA	TGTGCCAGCAGCAACCCCGACAATCTGACCTGTAGGGCTTTCTTT	CASSNPDNLTCRAFF
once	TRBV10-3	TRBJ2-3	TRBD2	TGTGCCATCGGGCCCGAGGAGCGGGAGCCAGATACGCAGTATTTT	CAIGPEEREPDTQYF
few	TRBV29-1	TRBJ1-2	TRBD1	TGCAGCGTTGAACTAGACAGGGACTATGGCTACACCTTC	CSVELDRDYGYTF
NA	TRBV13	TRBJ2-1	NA	TGTGCCAGCAGCTTATTGACTACCTTCCCCTTCAATGAGCAGTTCTTC	CASSLLTTFPFNEQFF
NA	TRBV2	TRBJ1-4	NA	TGTGCCAGCAGTGGGGTCTATGGCAGGGGATCACGAAAACTGTTTTTT	CASSGVYGRGSRKLFF
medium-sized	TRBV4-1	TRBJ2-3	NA	TGCGCCAGCAGCCAAGTACAGCGGACCACAGATACGCAGTATTTT	CASSQVQRTTDTQYF
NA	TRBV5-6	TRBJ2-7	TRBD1	TGTGCCAGCAGCTTATGGGACAGCCCCTACGAGCAGTACTTC	CASSLWDSPYEQYF
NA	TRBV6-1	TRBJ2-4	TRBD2	TGTGCCAGCAGTGAAGCCCTTAGCGGGAGGGTCCACATTCAGTACTTC	CASSEALSGRVHIQYF
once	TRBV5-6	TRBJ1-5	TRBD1	TGTGCCAGCAGATCGGGGACAGGGAAGTGGTGTAATCAGCCCCAGCATTTT	CASRSGTGKWCNQPQHF
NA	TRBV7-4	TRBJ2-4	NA	TGTGCCAGCAGCCATGGGTGGGGCTTAGCCAAAAACATTCAGTACTTC	CASSHGWGLAKNIQYF